Listed below are T cell receptor beta chains from one sample, sequenced in a study of beta chain features in type 1 diabetes. Assay used: immunoSEQ multiplex PCR; TCRdb lists only in-frame clones, some missing. Of about 150,000 clones in the sample, over 7.5% were seen once. Sequencing was performed on central memory CD4+ T cells from blood. These receptor sequences come from a woman aged 18-29 years in good health. Each CDR3 is given with its conserved first and last residue. Fields, in order: J gene, D gene, V gene, clone size, CDR3 protein, CDR3 DNA. D genes are given only for firm matches. Rows give clone size only sometimes, using once, few, many, or a class for an expanded clone.

TRBJ2-7	TRBD1	TRBV6-5	few	CASSYSRTGVEQYF	TGTGCCAGCAGTTACTCACGGACAGGGGTCGAGCAGTACTTC
TRBJ2-7	.	TRBV5-1	.	CASSLATGSLSYEQYF	TGCGCCAGCAGCTTGGCCACAGGGAGCTTATCCTACGAGCAGTACTTC
TRBJ2-3	TRBD2	TRBV30	few	CAWRPGEGTQYF	TGTGCCTGGAGACCCGGGGAGGGTACGCAGTATTTT
TRBJ1-5	.	TRBV5-3	few	CARSYREICLPDNQPQHF	TGTGCCAGAAGCTATCGGGAGATATGCCTACCGGACAATCAGCCCCAGCATTTT
TRBJ1-2	.	TRBV7-9	few	CASTRRTYGYTF	TGTGCCAGCACGAGGCGGACTTATGGCTACACCTTC
TRBJ2-3	TRBD2	TRBV14	.	CASSQRAGVTQYF	TGTGCCAGCAGCCAGAGAGCGGGGGTTACGCAGTATTTT
TRBJ2-1	TRBD2	TRBV19	.	CASSMVRGGINEQFF	TGTGCCAGTAGTATGGTGCGGGGGGGTATCAATGAGCAGTTCTTC
TRBJ2-1	TRBD2	TRBV18	.	CASSRGLAGYNEQFF	TGTGCCAGCTCACGCGGACTAGCGGGGTACAATGAGCAGTTCTTC
TRBJ1-1	.	TRBV7-2	many	CASRQTPAYTEAFF	TGTGCCAGCAGACAGACACCGGCCTACACTGAAGCTTTCTTT
TRBJ1-1	.	TRBV5-1	.	CASSLYGQGAGMNTEAFF	TGCGCCAGCAGCTTGTACGGTCAGGGAGCGGGAATGAACACTGAAGCTTTCTTT
TRBJ1-2	.	TRBV19	.	CASSSGGHHYGYTF	TGTGCCAGTAGCTCCGGGGGGCATCACTATGGCTACACCTTC
TRBJ2-7	.	TRBV6-1	.	CARPDRYEQYF	TGTGCCAGACCCGACAGGTACGAGCAGTACTTC
TRBJ1-2	TRBD1	TRBV19	.	CASKRTGGDYGYTF	TGTGCCAGTAAGCGGACAGGGGGCGACTATGGCTACACCTTC
TRBJ1-2	TRBD1	TRBV27	few	CASPGQGGGYTF	TGTGCCAGCCCCGGACAGGGAGGAGGCTACACCTTC
TRBJ1-4	.	TRBV19	.	CASSYIQGSSEKLFF	TGTGCCAGTAGTTACATCCAGGGGAGTAGTGAAAAACTGTTTTTT
TRBJ2-2	TRBD2	TRBV11-3	.	CASTKGSGRAGAAGELFF	TGTGCCAGCACCAAGGGAAGCGGGAGGGCCGGGGCTGCCGGGGAGCTGTTTTTT
TRBJ2-2	TRBD2	TRBV29-1	few	CSFYSTSGTLNTGELFF	TGCAGCTTTTACTCGACTAGCGGGACGCTGAACACCGGGGAGCTGTTTTTT
TRBJ1-1	.	TRBV6-5	few	CASSYSTGNTEAFF	TGTGCCAGCAGTTACTCGACGGGGAACACTGAAGCTTTCTTT
TRBJ2-2	TRBD1	TRBV19	.	CASSMRSTGGRGGELFF	TGTGCCAGTAGTATGAGGTCCACAGGGGGCCGTGGAGGGGAGCTGTTTTTT
TRBJ2-2	TRBD1	TRBV30	.	CAWRAQGAGELFF	TGTGCCTGGAGAGCACAGGGGGCCGGGGAGCTGTTTTTT
TRBJ2-6	.	TRBV19	.	CASSQISGANVLTF	TGTGCCAGTAGTCAGATTTCTGGGGCCAACGTCCTGACTTTC
TRBJ1-2	.	TRBV6-6	.	CASRSRSNYGYTF	TGTGCCAGCAGATCACGGTCTAACTATGGCTACACCTTC
TRBJ2-1	.	TRBV7-2	.	CASSPSLEQFF	TGTGCCAGCAGCCCCTCCCTGGAGCAGTTCTTC
TRBJ2-5	.	TRBV18	few	CASSQGDPRETQYF	TGTGCCAGCTCACAGGGGGACCCCCGGGAGACCCAGTACTTC
TRBJ1-1	TRBD1	TRBV10-3	.	CAIKHLDRALMNTEAFF	TGTGCCATCAAGCACTTGGACAGGGCTTTGATGAACACTGAAGCTTTCTTT
TRBJ1-1	TRBD1	TRBV27	few	CASSSPGTGVSEAFF	TGTGCCAGCAGTTCCCCCGGGACAGGGGTATCTGAAGCTTTCTTT
TRBJ2-1	.	TRBV19	few	CASAQGYGEQFF	TGTGCCAGTGCGCAGGGTTACGGTGAGCAGTTCTTC
TRBJ2-5	TRBD1	TRBV5-1	.	CASSFQDRPGKETQYF	TGCGCCAGCAGCTTCCAGGACAGGCCCGGGAAGGAGACCCAGTACTTC
TRBJ1-2	.	TRBV19	many	CASWDTLNYGYTF	TGTGCCAGTTGGGACACGTTAAACTATGGCTACACCTTC
TRBJ2-7	TRBD1	TRBV30	many	CAWSVQGDTEQYF	TGTGCCTGGAGTGTGCAGGGGGATACCGAGCAGTACTTC
TRBJ1-3	.	TRBV30	.	CAYRVRSSGNTIYF	TGTGCCTACAGGGTGCGCTCCTCTGGAAACACCATATATTTT
TRBJ2-2	TRBD1	TRBV30	few	CAWRNRGATGELFF	TGTGCCTGGAGAAACAGGGGGGCCACCGGGGAGCTGTTTTTT
TRBJ2-5	.	TRBV7-9	few	CASSLEAGRLAETQYF	TGTGCCAGCAGCTTAGAGGCCGGCAGGCTGGCGGAGACCCAGTACTTC
TRBJ2-1	.	TRBV11-2	few	CASSLAGARIKFF	TGTGCCAGCAGCTTAGCTGGAGCCCGGATAAAGTTCTTC
TRBJ2-3	.	TRBV29-1	.	CSVARQALGTDTQYF	TGCAGCGTTGCTCGACAGGCCCTAGGGACAGATACGCAGTATTTT
TRBJ2-6	.	TRBV7-2	.	CASSPQGSGANVLTF	TGTGCCAGCAGCCCCCAGGGATCTGGGGCCAACGTCCTGACTTTC
TRBJ2-1	TRBD2	TRBV7-9	.	CASSRGSSGTRGEQFF	TGTGCCAGCAGCCGGGGGTCTAGCGGGACCCGGGGTGAGCAGTTCTTC
TRBJ2-7	.	TRBV6-6	.	CASSGPGYEQYF	TGTGCCAGCAGTGGCCCAGGTTACGAGCAGTACTTC
TRBJ2-3	.	TRBV5-1	few	CASSGGQTEDTQYF	TGCGCCAGCAGCGGCGGACAGACGGAAGATACGCAGTATTTT
TRBJ2-7	TRBD1	TRBV12-5	few	CASGLEQGGSYEQYF	TGTGCTAGTGGTTTGGAACAGGGGGGATCCTACGAGCAGTACTTC
TRBJ2-5	.	TRBV4-1	.	CASSQDPAGSQETQYF	TGCGCCAGCAGCCAAGATCCAGCGGGTTCCCAAGAGACCCAGTACTTC
TRBJ1-6	TRBD1	TRBV25-1	.	CASSELTGTSPLHF	TGTGCCAGCAGTGAATTGACAGGGACTTCACCCCTCCACTTT